The clone carrying this T cell receptor beta chain showed up just once. Its cognate antigen is unknown. Since a much larger clone is just one base distant, this may be a read error. All sequencing subjects had displayed CD8+CD57+ cell expansion on flow cytometry. Every patient presented with severe acquired aplastic anemia. These data are taken from a study of CD8+CD57+ T cells in acquired aplastic anemia. Study in general: Sorted CD4+ and CD8+ cells gave an average of approximately 3.1 ug of DNA. Study observations and caveats: Patients and controls turned out to have twenty-nine CD8+ CDR3 sequences in common.

This CDR3 contains 14 residues. CDR1 is LNHNV and CDR2 is YYDKDF in the germline V gene (reference sequence). Using genomic DNA as the template, TCR beta VDJ and CDR3 profiling was carried out. TCRdb re-called the reads through MiXCR, storing one row per CDR3 protein. The repertoire holds about 260,000 distinct CDR3 sequences, with about 80% as singletons. The chain employs TRBV15 and TRBJ2-1; perhaps TRBD2 as D (6 bases). This clonotype was obtained from a human donor with aplastic anemia. Sequenced material: sorted CD4+, CD8+, or CD8+CD57+ T cells (not recorded which) from PBMCs. CDR3 DNA: TGTGCCACCAGCAGTGATGGGGGGATCCATGAGCAGCTCTTC. It encodes CATSSDGGIHEQLF.